Below are 12 T cell receptor beta chains sequenced from a single sample in a study of shared clonotypes between healthy human individuals. Sequencing was performed with immunoSEQ multiplex PCR; in TCRdb, only in-frame clones are kept and a portion is missing. There are approximately 2.3 million clones in the sample; 80% to 95% occur only once, and about 0.41% lies in the top ten. Source material: naive CD4+ T cells from PBMCs. Subset of the sample: CD45RA+ positively selected. The receptors originated from a man aged 18 to 29 in good health. Some clones in this sample may be carry-over from other donors' samples.

V gene TRBV28 combines with J gene TRBJ2-1, with D perhaps TRBD2 (5 bases). Germline V gene lookup returns CDR1 MDHEN and CDR2 SYDVKM. V was trimmed by 9 bases and J by 3 bases, leaving 18 bases between them. The CDR3 covers 15 residues. The chain's CDR3 is CASSSTAENYNEQFF. CDR3 in DNA: TGTGCCAGTTCGAGTACAGCGGAGAACTACAATGAGCAGTTCTTC. Looking up the rest from reference TRBV28 and TRBJ2-1 gives the full variable domain: DVKVTQSSRYLVKRTGEKVFLECVQDMDHENMFWYRQDPGLGLRLIYFSYDVKMKEKGDIPEGYSVSREKKERFSLILESASTNQTSMYLCASSSTAENYNEQFFGPGTRLTVL.

V gene TRBV27 combines with J gene TRBJ2-6; 7 nucleotides align to TRBD1. Germline V gives CDR1 MNHEY, CDR2 SMNVEV (reference sequence). The CDR3 totals 18 residues. V shed 3 bases and J 0 bases; nucleotides not matched to a gene: 8. CDR3 in amino acids: CASSFRDRDSSGANVLTF. CDR3 bases: TGTGCCAGCAGTTTCCGAGACAGGGATAGCTCTGGGGCCAACGTCCTGACTTTC.

The chain joins TRBV28 to TRBJ1-5; no firm D call. The germline gives CDR1 MDHEN, CDR2 SYDVKM. The CDR3 is made up of 15 amino acids. V dropped 2 bases and J dropped 1 base, with 9 bases sitting between them. The CDR3 here is CASSLVGRSNQPQHF. The CDR3 nucleotides are TGTGCCAGCAGTTTAGTAGGTCGAAGCAATCAGCCCCAGCATTTT.

The chain has TRBV28 and TRBJ2-4, with 11 bases fitting TRBD2. The CDR3 contains 16 residues. Germline loops: CDR1 MDHEN, CDR2 SYDVKM. The V and J ends lost 4 bases and 8 bases, in that order; junction bases with no gene match: 10. The CDR3 coding sequence is TGTGCCAGCAGTTCCCTTAGCGGGAGGGGTCTATACATTCAGTACTTC. As protein: CASSSLSGRGLYIQYF.

The chain joins TRBV28 to TRBJ1-4; TRBD1 aligns across 7 bases. Unmatched junction bases numbered 6, after V lost 6 bases and J lost 8 bases. There are 13 residues in the CDR3. CDR1 is MDHEN, CDR2 SYDVKM, per germline. The CDR3 region has the DNA TGTGCCAGCAGGGGAGGGACAGCCGAAAAACTGTTTTTT. As protein: CASRGGTAEKLFF.

The chain is built from TRBV6-5 and TRBJ2-7; the D call may be TRBD1 or TRBD2 (6 bases each). From germline, CDR1 is MNHEY and CDR2 SVGAGI. The CDR3 totals 15 residues. Trimming took 5 bases from V and 1 from J, leaving 15 bases between them. The CDR3 nucleotides read TGTGCCAGCAGTACGAATTCGGGGGCGTCCTACGAGCAGTACTTC. Translated, it gives CASSTNSGASYEQYF.

The chain links TRBV7-3 to TRBJ2-2; a possible D gene is TRBD1 (5 bases). Trimming took off 4 bases at V and 6 bases at J, with 15 bases between the two ends. The germline V gene encodes CDR1 SGHTA and CDR2 FQGTGA. The CDR3 has 15 residues. The CDR3 spells CASSSQGPVPGELFF. In DNA form, the CDR3 reads TGTGCCAGCAGCTCTCAGGGTCCAGTCCCCGGGGAGCTGTTTTTT.

The chain is built from TRBV19 and TRBJ1-3; D may be TRBD1 (6 bases). Per germline, CDR1 LNHDA and CDR2 SQIVND (reference sequence). Deletions cut 7 bases from V and 3 bases from J, with 13 bases between. The CDR3 has 14 amino acids. The CDR3 reads CASNAGDYGNTIYF. In DNA form, the CDR3 reads TGTGCCAGTAATGCAGGGGATTATGGAAACACCATATATTTT.

V usage is TRBV4-1 and J usage is TRBJ2-1; unclear D gene. Trimming cost V 8 bases and J 7 bases, with 15 bases left between them. This CDR3 is 13 amino acids long. CDR1 and CDR2 (germline): MGHRA, YSYEKL. The CDR3 protein is CASAPPLANEQFF. The CDR3 coding sequence is TGCGCCAGCGCCCCCCCGCTGGCGAATGAGCAGTTCTTC.

The J gene is TRBJ2-1, the V gene TRBV6-6, with D perhaps TRBD1 (6 bases). Trimming cost V 0 bases and J 0 bases, with 9 bases left between them. CDR1 is MNHNY and CDR2 is SVGAGI in the germline V gene (reference sequence). The CDR3 has 16 residues. CDR3: CASSYSGQNSYNEQFF. CDR3 in DNA: TGTGCCAGCAGTTACTCAGGACAGAACTCCTACAATGAGCAGTTCTTC.

The rearrangement uses TRBV4-1 and TRBJ2-1; D unclear. The CDR3 runs 15 residues. Trimming cost V 3 bases and J 7 bases, with 16 bases left between them. Germline V gene sequence: CDR1 MGHRA, CDR2 YSYEKL. CDR3 amino acids: CASSHVLKIRNEQFF. The CDR3 nucleotides read TGCGCCAGCAGCCATGTGCTGAAAATTAGAAATGAGCAGTTCTTC.

The rearrangement uses TRBV4-2 and TRBJ2-2, with D perhaps TRBD2 (8 bases). Between the trimmed V and J ends, which lost 8 bases and 3 bases, there was a span of 16 bases. Per germline, CDR1 LGHNA and CDR2 YNFKEQ. The CDR3 covers 15 residues. CDR3 sequence reads: CASGNRGLDTGELFF. The DNA of the CDR3 is TGTGCCAGCGGAAACAGGGGACTAGACACCGGGGAGCTGTTTTTT.